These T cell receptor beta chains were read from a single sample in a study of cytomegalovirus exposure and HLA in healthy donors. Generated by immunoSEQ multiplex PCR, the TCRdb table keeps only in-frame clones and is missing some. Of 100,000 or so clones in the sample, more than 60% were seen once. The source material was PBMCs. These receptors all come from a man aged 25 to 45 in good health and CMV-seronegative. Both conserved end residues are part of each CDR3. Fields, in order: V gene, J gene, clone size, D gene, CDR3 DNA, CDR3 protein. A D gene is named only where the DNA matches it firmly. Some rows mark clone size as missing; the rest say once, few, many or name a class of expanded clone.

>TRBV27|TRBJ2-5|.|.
TGTGCCAGCGGCTATCGGGGCCAAGAGACCCAGTACTTC
CASGYRGQETQYF
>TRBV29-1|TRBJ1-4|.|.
TGCAGCGTTGTGGGGGCGCGGGGGGCTGATCCAACTAATGAAAAACTGTTTTTT
CSVVGARGADPTNEKLFF
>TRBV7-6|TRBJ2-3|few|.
TGTGCCAGCAGTCACTGGGGTAGCGGCACAGATACGCAGTATTTT
CASSHWGSGTDTQYF
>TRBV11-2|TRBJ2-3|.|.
TGTGCCAGCAGCCCGAGCCTTGTCACAGATACGCAGTATTTT
CASSPSLVTDTQYF
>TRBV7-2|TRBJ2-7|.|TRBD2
TGTGCCAGCAGCTTAGATCCTTTAGCGGGAGTCGAGCAGTACTTC
CASSLDPLAGVEQYF
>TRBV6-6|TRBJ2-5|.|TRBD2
TGTGCCAGCACGACCAGCGGGAGGAGCCTTGGGGGGACCCAGTACTTC
CASTTSGRSLGGTQYF
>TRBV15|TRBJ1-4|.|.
TGTGCCACCAGTACCGGTGGAGGAACAACTAATGAAAAACTGTTTTTT
CATSTGGGTTNEKLFF
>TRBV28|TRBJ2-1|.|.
TGTGCCAGCAGTTCCACTTGGGGGGTCAATGAGCAGTTCTTC
CASSSTWGVNEQFF
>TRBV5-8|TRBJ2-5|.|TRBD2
TGTGCCAGCAGCTTGAACGGGAGGGCCGAAGAGACCCAGTACTTC
CASSLNGRAEETQYF
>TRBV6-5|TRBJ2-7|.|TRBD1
TGTGCCAGCAGTTACTCGACCAGGGGGCGGAACGAGCAGTACTTC
CASSYSTRGRNEQYF
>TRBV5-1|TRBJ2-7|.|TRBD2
TGCGCCAGCAGCTTGGGTAGCGGGCCCAGCTACGAGCAGTACTTC
CASSLGSGPSYEQYF
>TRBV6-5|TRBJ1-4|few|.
TGTGCCAGCAGTTCCGGGACATGGGATGAAAAACTGTTTTTT
CASSSGTWDEKLFF
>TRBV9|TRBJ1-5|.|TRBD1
TGTGCCAGCAGCCCCCCGAGGACAGGGGGTTGTCGCAATCAGCCCCAGCATTTT
CASSPPRTGGCRNQPQHF
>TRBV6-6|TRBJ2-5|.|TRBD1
TGTGCCAGCAGTTACATTGACAGGGGTGAACGGGAGACCCAGTACTTC
CASSYIDRGERETQYF
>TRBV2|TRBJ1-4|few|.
TGTGCCAGCAGTGGATCTGTTCGGGTAGGGGATGAAAAACTGTTTTTT
CASSGSVRVGDEKLFF
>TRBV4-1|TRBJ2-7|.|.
TGCGCCAGCAGCGAGGGGGGGACCTACGAGCAGTACTTC
CASSEGGTYEQYF
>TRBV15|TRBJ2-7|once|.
TGTGCCACCAGCAGTGGATCGTCTAGCGCATCCTACGAGCAGTACTTC
CATSSGSSSASYEQYF
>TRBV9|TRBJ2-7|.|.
TGTGCCAGCAGCGTTGGGGCGCTCCCAGGTAACGAGCAGTACTTC
CASSVGALPGNEQYF
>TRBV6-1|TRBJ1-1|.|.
TGTGCCAGCAGTGACCCCCATTTGAACACTGAAGCTTTCTTT
CASSDPHLNTEAFF
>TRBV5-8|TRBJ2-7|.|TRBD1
TGTGCCAGCAGCTTGGCCGGGACAGTTGGATACGAGCAGTACTTC
CASSLAGTVGYEQYF
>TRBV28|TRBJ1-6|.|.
TGTGCCAGCACTCCCCAACCAGATTCACCCCTCCACTTT
CASTPQPDSPLHF
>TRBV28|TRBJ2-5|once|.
TGTGCCAGCACCAAGTCTACCTCCGGGACCCAGTACTTC
CASTKSTSGTQYF
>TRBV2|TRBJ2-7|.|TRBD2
TGTGCCAGCAGTGAAGTCTCCTTCGGGGGGTACGAGCAGTACTTC
CASSEVSFGGYEQYF
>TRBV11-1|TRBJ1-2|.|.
TGTGCCAGCAGCTTAGAATACAGCGGGCATAACTATGGCTACACCTTC
CASSLEYSGHNYGYTF
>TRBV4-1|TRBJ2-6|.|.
TGCGCCAGCAGCCAACTATCTTCGGGGGCTGGGGCCAACGTCCTGACTTTC
CASSQLSSGAGANVLTF
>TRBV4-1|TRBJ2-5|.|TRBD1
TGCGCCAGCAGCCTCAGGGGGCCCCAAGAGACCCAGTACTTC
CASSLRGPQETQYF
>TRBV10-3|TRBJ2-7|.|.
TGTGCCATCAGTGAGTCGTGGGGGCAGGGGGGCAACGAGCAGTACTTC
CAISESWGQGGNEQYF
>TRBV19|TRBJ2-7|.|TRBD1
TGTGCCAGTAGCCGGGACAGGGAGTACGAGCAGTACTTC
CASSRDREYEQYF
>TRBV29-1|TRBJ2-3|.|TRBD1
TGCAGCGTGGGACAGCCGAGCACAGATACGCAGTATTTT
CSVGQPSTDTQYF
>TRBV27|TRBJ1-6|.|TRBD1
TGTGCCAGCAGTTTGGATTGGACAGGAAATTCACCCCTCCACTTT
CASSLDWTGNSPLHF
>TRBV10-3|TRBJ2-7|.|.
TGTGCCATCAGTGAGTCGGCAGGGGAGCCCTACGAGCAGTACTTC
CAISESAGEPYEQYF
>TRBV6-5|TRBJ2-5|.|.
TGTGCCAGCAATCGAGAGCTACAAGAGACCCAGTACTTC
CASNRELQETQYF
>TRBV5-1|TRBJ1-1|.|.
TGCGCCAGCAGCTCACCTCCGGGACAAGGGGCAGTGACCACTGAAGCTTTCTTT
CASSSPPGQGAVTTEAFF
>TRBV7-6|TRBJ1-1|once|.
TGTGCCAGCAGCTTACTACAGGGCCCGAACACTGAAGCTTTCTTT
CASSLLQGPNTEAFF
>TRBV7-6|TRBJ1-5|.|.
TGTGCCAGCAGCCTCCGTGGCCCCCCTCCGAACCAGCCCCAGCATTTT
CASSLRGPPPNQPQHF
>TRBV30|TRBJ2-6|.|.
TGTGCCTGGAGTAGTGGACTTCGTTTATCTGGGGCCAACGTCCTGACTTTC
CAWSSGLRLSGANVLTF
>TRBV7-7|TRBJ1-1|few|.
TGTGCCAGCAGCTTAGGGCGGACAACAGAAGCTTTCTTT
CASSLGRTTEAFF
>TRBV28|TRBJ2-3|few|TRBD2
TGTGCCAGCAGTCCACCCGGGACTAGCGGGAGTAGGCCAGATACGCAGTATTTT
CASSPPGTSGSRPDTQYF
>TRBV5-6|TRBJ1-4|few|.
TGTGCCAGCAGTCCTACAGGGAGAACTAATGAAAAACTGTTTTTT
CASSPTGRTNEKLFF
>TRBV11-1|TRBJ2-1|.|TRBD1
TGTGCCAGCAGCCCGGGACAGGGTGATGAGCAGTTCTTC
CASSPGQGDEQFF
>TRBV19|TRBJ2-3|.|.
TGTGCCAGTAGTAGGAAAGGAGGGCAGGGTTTGAATACGCAGTATTTT
CASSRKGGQGLNTQYF
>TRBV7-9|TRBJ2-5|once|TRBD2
TGTGCCAGCAGCTTCCGGGCTAGCGGGATGCAAGAGACCCAGTACTTC
CASSFRASGMQETQYF
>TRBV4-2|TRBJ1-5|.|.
TGTGCCAGCAGCCAAGGTGCCCACATTAATCAGCCCCAGCATTTT
CASSQGAHINQPQHF
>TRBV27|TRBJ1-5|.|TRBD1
TGTGCCAGCAGTTTATATACAGGGGACGCTAATCAGCCCCAGCATTTT
CASSLYTGDANQPQHF
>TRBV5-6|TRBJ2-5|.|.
TGTGCCAGCAGCTTGACTCGAGAGACCCAGTACTTC
CASSLTRETQYF
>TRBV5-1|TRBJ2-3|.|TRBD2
TGCGCCAGCAGCCTTGCGGGGGGGAGCACAGATACGCAGTATTTT
CASSLAGGSTDTQYF
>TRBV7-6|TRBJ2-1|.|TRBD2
TGTGCCAGCAGCTCTGGAGCGGGAGGTCGTAATGAGCAGTTCTTC
CASSSGAGGRNEQFF
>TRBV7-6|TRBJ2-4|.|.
TGTGCCAGCAGCTTAGAGGGCGGGGGCGGAAACATTCAGTACTTC
CASSLEGGGGNIQYF
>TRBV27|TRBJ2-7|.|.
TGTGCCAGCAGGGGATCAGGGGCTATCCACGAGCAGTACTTC
CASRGSGAIHEQYF
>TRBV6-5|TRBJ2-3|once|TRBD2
TGTGCCAGCAGTTACACCGGGACTAGTAGAGATACGCAGTATTTT
CASSYTGTSRDTQYF
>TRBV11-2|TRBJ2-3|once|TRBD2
TGTGCCAGCAGCTTAGTTGTAGCGGGGCCGACAGATACGCAGTATTTT
CASSLVVAGPTDTQYF
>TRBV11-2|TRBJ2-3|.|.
TGTGCCAGCAGCTTAGGGGCAACGCCAGATACGCAGTATTTT
CASSLGATPDTQYF
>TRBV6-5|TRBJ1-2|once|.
TGTGCCAGCAGTTACTCGAGTGGGGGCGGCTATGGCTACACCTTC
CASSYSSGGGYGYTF
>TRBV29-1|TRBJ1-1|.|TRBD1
TGCAGCGTCCGGACAGGGCGGAACACTGAAGCTTTCTTT
CSVRTGRNTEAFF
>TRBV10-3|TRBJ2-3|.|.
TGTGCCACCTGCGGTGCTATCACAGATACGCAGTATTTT
CATCGAITDTQYF
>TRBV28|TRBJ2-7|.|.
TGTGCCAGCCTCGAAACGGAGACCTACGAGCAGTACTTC
CASLETETYEQYF
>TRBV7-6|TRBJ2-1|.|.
TGTGCCAGCAGCTTAGTTGGGGGGGCTCACAATGAGCAGTTCTTC
CASSLVGGAHNEQFF
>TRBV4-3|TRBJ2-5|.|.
TGCGCCAGCAGCCAGGATACTAGCAGGGAGACCCAGTACTTC
CASSQDTSRETQYF
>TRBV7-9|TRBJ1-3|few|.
TGTGCCAGCAGCTCAGCGGGGGGTCTCCCCGGAAACACCATATATTTT
CASSSAGGLPGNTIYF
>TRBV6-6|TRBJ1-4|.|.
TGTGCCAGCAGTTCGGGCAGGGTAGGGAATGAAAAACTGTTTTTT
CASSSGRVGNEKLFF